Below are 6 T cell receptor beta chains sequenced from a single sample in a study of shared clonotypes between healthy human individuals. Only in-frame clones appear in the TCRdb table, and some are missing; sequencing was by immunoSEQ multiplex PCR. The sample has around 1.5 million clones, 95% to 99% seen once. The sequenced sample was naive CD4+ T cells sorted from blood. Subset given: CD45RA+ positively selected. All receptors come from a man aged 25-45 years in good health.

V gene TRBV28 combines with J gene TRBJ1-5, with 8 positions matching TRBD1. Trimming at V came to 2 bases and at J to 0 bases, leaving 3 bases not matched to a gene. The length of the CDR3 is 16 residues. Germline lookup yields CDR1 MDHEN and CDR2 SYDVKM. CDR3 coding DNA: TGTGCCAGCAGTTTAGGGGGACAGGTTAGCAATCAGCCCCAGCATTTT. It translates to CASSLGGQVSNQPQHF.

The chain combines TRBV19 with TRBJ2-7, with TRBD2 identical over 8 bases. The J segment lost 2 bases and the V segment lost 7 bases, leaving 7 bases of the junction unmatched. This CDR3 comprises 14 residues. Germline V gene sequence: CDR1 LNHDA, CDR2 SQIVND (reference sequence). The CDR3 region is CASTRRGGPYEQYF. The DNA for the CDR3 is TGTGCCAGTACCCGTCGGGGGGGGCCCTACGAGCAGTACTTC. Full variable domain (outside the CDR3, taken from reference TRBV19 and TRBJ2-7): DGGITQSPKYLFRKEGQNVTLSCEQNLNHDAMYWYRQDPGQGLRLIYYSQIVNDFQKGDIAEGYSVSREKKESFPLTVTSAQKNPTAFYLCASTRRGGPYEQYFGPGTRLTVT.

The V call is TRBV6-6, the J call TRBJ2-3, with TRBD2 identical over 16 bases. Trimming took 6 bases from V and 4 from J; bases not matched to a gene: 4. The CDR3 is made up of 16 amino acids. CDR1 is MNHNY, CDR2 SVGAGI, per germline (reference sequence). The CDR3 DNA sequence: TGTGCCAGCAGCCCGGGGACTAGCGGGAGGGCAGATACGCAGTATTTT. Translating it yields CASSPGTSGRADTQYF.

The sample holds a few counts of this clone. CDR3 sequence reads: CASSERRGYEQYF. The DNA of the CDR3 is TGTGCCAGCAGTGAACGCAGGGGTTACGAGCAGTACTTC. The chain recombines TRBV2 with TRBJ2-7; D might be TRBD1 (6 bases). The CDR3 is 13 amino acids. CDR1 and CDR2 from the germline V gene are SNHLY and FYNNEI. Trimming removed 2 bases at V and 4 bases at J, with 9 bases between.

V usage is TRBV7-2 and J usage is TRBJ2-7, with 8 bases matching TRBD2. The CDR3 runs to 18 residues. The ends lost 0 bases at V and 8 bases at J; junction bases unmatched: 18. Per germline, CDR1 SGHTA and CDR2 FQGNSA. The CDR3 reads CASSLALTVLAGPSQQYF. CDR3 DNA: TGTGCCAGCAGCTTAGCGCTGACAGTCTTAGCGGGGCCCTCTCAGCAGTACTTC.

The chain is built from TRBV7-2 and TRBJ1-4; 7 bases agree with TRBD1. The V gene's germline CDR1 is SGHTA and CDR2 FQGNSA. V lost 4 bases to trimming and J lost 13 bases; unmatched junction nucleotides: 15. This CDR3 region has 15 residues. In nucleotides, the CDR3 is TGTGCCAGCAGCTCGTCGACAGGGTCCCAACGAGGACTGTTTTTT. Translation gives CASSSSTGSQRGLFF.